Listed below are T cell receptor beta chains from one sample, sequenced in a study of Graves' ophthalmopathy and Graves' hyperthyroidism. In TCRdb, the multiplex PCR reads were re-called with MiXCR into one record per CDR3 protein. In the table there are 650,000 to 800,000 distinct CDR3 sequences, just over 40% of which are singletons. The sample was peripheral blood. All receptors derive from an adult man with Graves' ophthalmopathy. Each CDR3 is given with its conserved first and last residue. Each record gives: V gene, J gene, clone size, D gene, CDR3 DNA, CDR3 protein. D genes are given only for firm matches. The size field is filled for only some rows; it gives once, few, many or a size class.

>TRBV12-3/TRBV12-4|TRBJ1-5|few|NA
TGTGCCAGCAGTTTAGTGGGGGGCGCGGGTGGCAATCAGCCCCAGCATTTT
CASSLVGGAGGNQPQHF
>TRBV7-8|TRBJ1-3|many|NA
TGTGCCAGCAGCTTTTGGGGACAAGGCTCTGGAAACACCATATATTTT
CASSFWGQGSGNTIYF
>TRBV5-5|TRBJ2-2|NA|NA
TGTGCCAGCAGCCAGAGGGGGAGATTGAACACCGGGGAGCTGTTTTTT
CASSQRGRLNTGELFF
>TRBV5-5|TRBJ2-6|NA|NA
TGTGCCAGCAGCTTACACGGAGGGGGCGCGGGGGCCAACGTCCTGACTTTC
CASSLHGGGAGANVLTF
>TRBV10-3|TRBJ2-7|NA|NA
TGTGCCAGCAGTCAATTCTGGGGGCCCTACGAGCAGTACTTC
CASSQFWGPYEQYF
>TRBV11-1|TRBJ2-5|NA|TRBD2
TGTGCCAGCAGCTTGGTCCCGGGAGGGCCTGTGGGATTGGAGACCCAGTACTTC
CASSLVPGGPVGLETQYF
>TRBV7-9|TRBJ1-4|many|NA
TGTGCCAGCAGCTTAGCGGGACGGCCTAATGAAAAACTGTTTTTT
CASSLAGRPNEKLFF
>TRBV9|TRBJ2-3|NA|NA
TGTGCCAGCAGCGTAGGAGGGCTGAAAGATACGCAGTATTTT
CASSVGGLKDTQYF
>TRBV20-1|TRBJ2-7|NA|NA
TGCAGTGCTAGAAAGGGCGGCTCCCGAAATGAGCAGTACTTC
CSARKGGSRNEQYF
>TRBV10-3|TRBJ2-7|NA|TRBD1
TGTGCCATCAGTGCTAGACCCGGGACAGGGATCTACGAGCAGTACTTC
CAISARPGTGIYEQYF
>TRBV10-3|TRBJ1-4|many|NA
TGTGCCATCAGTGAGGGTAGGGGGGAAAAACTGTTTTTT
CAISEGRGEKLFF
>TRBV25-1|TRBJ1-2|many|NA
TGTGCCAGCAGTGTTGAGGGGAGGGGAGGCTACACCTTC
CASSVEGRGGYTF
>TRBV25-1|TRBJ2-7|NA|TRBD1
TGTGCCAGCCGACTCGGACAGGGGAACACCGGGGAGCAGTACTTC
CASRLGQGNTGEQYF
>TRBV12-3/TRBV12-4|TRBJ1-3|many|NA
TGTGCCAGCAGATCAGGGGGAAACACCATATATTTT
CASRSGGNTIYF
>TRBV7-6|TRBJ2-7|many|TRBD1
TGTGCCAGCAGCTTGCCGACAGGGTCTGGCGAGCAGTACTTC
CASSLPTGSGEQYF
>TRBV9|TRBJ1-3|few|TRBD1
TGTGCCAGCAGTTACTCGGGACAGGGGATAGGAAACACCATATATTTT
CASSYSGQGIGNTIYF
>TRBV7-2|TRBJ2-7|many|NA
TGTGCCAGCAGCTTACGACAGAGATCCTACGAGCAGTACTTC
CASSLRQRSYEQYF
>TRBV19|TRBJ2-2|NA|NA
TGTGCCAGTAGTATGAGACTAGATCACACCGGGGAGCTGTTTTTT
CASSMRLDHTGELFF
>TRBV2|TRBJ1-5|NA|NA
TGTGCCAGCAGCCACCACCTGGGAGGGGATCAGCCCCAGCATTTT
CASSHHLGGDQPQHF
>TRBV10-2|TRBJ2-1|NA|NA
TGCGCCAGCAGTGAGTCTTCCAGGGCTGATGAGCAGTTCTTC
CASSESSRADEQFF
>TRBV7-9|TRBJ1-2|many|NA
TGTGCCAGCAGCTCTGCTCCGGGACACAACTATGGCTACACCTTC
CASSSAPGHNYGYTF
>TRBV20-1|TRBJ2-3|NA|TRBD2
TGCAGTGCTAGAGGGGTGGTTGGGACTAGCCGCGATACGCAGTATTTT
CSARGVVGTSRDTQYF
>TRBV2|TRBJ1-4|NA|NA
TGTGCCAGCAGATCCGGGAATAATGAAAAACTGTTTTTT
CASRSGNNEKLFF
>TRBV19|TRBJ2-1|NA|NA
TGTGCCAGTAGTATAGGATCGGTCCTGAGCTCCTACAATGAGCAGTTCTTC
CASSIGSVLSSYNEQFF
>TRBV6-5|TRBJ2-7|NA|TRBD1
TGTGCCAGCAGAACTGGACAGGACGAGCAGTACTTC
CASRTGQDEQYF
>TRBV12-3/TRBV12-4|TRBJ1-3|NA|TRBD1
TGTGCCAGCAGTGGGGACAGGGCCTCTGGAAACACCATATATTTT
CASSGDRASGNTIYF
>TRBV3-1|TRBJ1-1|many|NA
TGTGCCAGCAGCCAAGATGTGACTGAAGCTTTCTTT
CASSQDVTEAFF
>TRBV19|TRBJ1-5|many|NA
TGTGCCAGTAGTACCACCCGGGGTCCCCAGCCCCAGCATTTT
CASSTTRGPQPQHF
>TRBV12-3/TRBV12-4|TRBJ1-2|few|TRBD1
TGTGCCAGCAGTAACTATTCGTGGACAGGGCTGAATGGCTACACCTTC
CASSNYSWTGLNGYTF
>TRBV4-2|TRBJ2-6|many|NA
TGTGCCAGCAGCCGGGACGTGTCCTCTGGGGCCAACGTCCTGACTTTC
CASSRDVSSGANVLTF
>TRBV19|TRBJ1-2|many|NA
TGTGCCAGTGGCCGGGGCTACACCTTC
CASGRGYTF
>TRBV6-5|TRBJ1-5|many|NA
TGTGCCAGCAGTTACAGGGTAACGAATCAGCCCCAGCATTTT
CASSYRVTNQPQHF
>TRBV7-8|TRBJ2-7|few|TRBD2
TGTGCCAGCAGCCAAGATTGGTTAGGACTAGCGGGAATCTACGAGCAGTACTTC
CASSQDWLGLAGIYEQYF
>TRBV2|TRBJ1-2|NA|NA
TGTGCCAGCAGTGTACCCTCCAACTATGGCTACACCTTC
CASSVPSNYGYTF
>TRBV11-2|TRBJ2-3|NA|NA
TGTGCCAGCAGCCCTGACAAAAGGGATACGCAGTATTTT
CASSPDKRDTQYF
>TRBV4-3|TRBJ2-5|few|NA
TGCGCCAGCAGCCAAGATGGAGCGGATGAGACCCAGTACTTC
CASSQDGADETQYF
>TRBV10-3|TRBJ1-5|NA|NA
TGTGCCAGCAGGGCCGGGACTAATCAGCCCCAGCATTTT
CASRAGTNQPQHF
>TRBV9|TRBJ1-5|many|NA
TGTGCCAGCAGCGTACCAGGGAGGGGTGCTCAGCCCCAGCATTTT
CASSVPGRGAQPQHF
>TRBV10-3|TRBJ1-1|many|TRBD1
TGTGCCATGAGACAGGGAGGAGACACTGAAGCTTTCTTT
CAMRQGGDTEAFF
>TRBV2|TRBJ1-2|NA|NA
TGTGCCAGCAGGGACACATACAATGGCTACACCTTC
CASRDTYNGYTF
>TRBV10-3|TRBJ2-7|NA|NA
TGTGCCATCAGTGCTGGGGGCGGGATCGAGCAGTACTTC
CAISAGGGIEQYF
>TRBV11-1|TRBJ1-6|NA|NA
TGTGCCAGCAGCCCCTTGGCGATCAAGGGGTATAATTCACCCCTCCACTTT
CASSPLAIKGYNSPLHF
>TRBV19|TRBJ1-1|many|NA
TGTGCCAGTAGTAGCCGGGGGGGCGCTTCTGAAGCTTTCTTT
CASSSRGGASEAFF
>TRBV3-1|TRBJ2-5|few|TRBD2
TGTGCCAGCAGCCAAGAAGCTAGCGGGGGAGAGACCCAGTACTTC
CASSQEASGGETQYF
>TRBV19|TRBJ1-6|few|TRBD1
TGTGCCAGTAGTTCCAACAGGGGGTCCCTCCACTTT
CASSSNRGSLHF
>TRBV25-1|TRBJ1-1|NA|NA
TGTGCCAGCAGTGCTAGGCTACCGACCAGGGGTCCTGAAGCTTTCTTT
CASSARLPTRGPEAFF
>TRBV25-1|TRBJ2-7|NA|NA
TGTGCCAGCAGTTTGAGGTCAAACAGGCCCGGCGGGACCTACGAGCAGTACTTC
CASSLRSNRPGGTYEQYF
>TRBV7-8|TRBJ1-5|NA|TRBD1
TGTGCCAGCACTCGACTTCCAGGGGGAAATCAGCCCCAGCATTTT
CASTRLPGGNQPQHF
>TRBV29-1|TRBJ2-7|NA|NA
TGCAGCATCGACCTACTGGAAATCTCCTACGAGCAGTACTTC
CSIDLLEISYEQYF
>TRBV10-3|TRBJ2-3|few|NA
TGTGCCGCGAGGGGGGGTTCGAGCACAGATACGCAGTATTTT
CAARGGSSTDTQYF
>TRBV19|TRBJ1-2|many|NA
TGTGCCAGTAGTATGGGACTGGCCCTGTACTATGGCTACACCTTC
CASSMGLALYYGYTF
>TRBV7-9|TRBJ2-2|NA|NA
TGTGCCAGCAGCTTAGGATTGGGCAGGGAAGCGAACACCGGGGAGCTGTTTTTT
CASSLGLGREANTGELFF
>TRBV6-5|TRBJ2-2|once|TRBD2
TGTGCCAGCAGTTCAGGACTAGCGGGAGTCGTAACCGGGGAGCTGTTTTTT
CASSSGLAGVVTGELFF
>TRBV25-1|TRBJ2-7|NA|TRBD2
TGTGCCAGCAGTGCTAGACTAGCTTACTCCTACGAGCAGTACTTC
CASSARLAYSYEQYF
>TRBV11-1|TRBJ2-1|NA|TRBD1
TGTGCCAGCAGCTTGACAGGGGGCAGGAATGAGCAGTTCTTC
CASSLTGGRNEQFF